This TCR beta chain was recovered during a study of cytomegalovirus exposure and HLA in healthy donors. Whole-study findings and limits: Because they were indistinguishable, some V segments, including TRBV6-2 and TRBV6-3, were excluded. It was in a later analysis that TCR association rates were seen to vary by HLA locus, highest for DRB1 and lowest for HLA-C.

V was shortened by 10 bases and J by 8 bases, with 18 bases between the two germline ends. This CDR3 has 13 amino acids. Germline values: CDR1 ENHRY, CDR2 SYGVKD. It was with 60 Vbeta and 13 Jbeta primers that the PCR ran. This table comes from immunoSEQ multiplex PCR, and its TCRdb copy is limited to in-frame clones, with some not included. With 130,000 or so clones in the sample, the ten largest clones hold around 2.4%. On this clone: The antigen is undetermined.

Sequencing input: PBMCs. The sequence derives from a young woman in good health and CMV-seronegative. The rearrangement joins TRBV10-3 to TRBJ2-1; no firm D call. The CDR3 region is CATLPSPGHEQFF. CDR3 sequence (DNA): TGTGCCACTTTACCGTCACCAGGCCATGAGCAGTTCTTC.